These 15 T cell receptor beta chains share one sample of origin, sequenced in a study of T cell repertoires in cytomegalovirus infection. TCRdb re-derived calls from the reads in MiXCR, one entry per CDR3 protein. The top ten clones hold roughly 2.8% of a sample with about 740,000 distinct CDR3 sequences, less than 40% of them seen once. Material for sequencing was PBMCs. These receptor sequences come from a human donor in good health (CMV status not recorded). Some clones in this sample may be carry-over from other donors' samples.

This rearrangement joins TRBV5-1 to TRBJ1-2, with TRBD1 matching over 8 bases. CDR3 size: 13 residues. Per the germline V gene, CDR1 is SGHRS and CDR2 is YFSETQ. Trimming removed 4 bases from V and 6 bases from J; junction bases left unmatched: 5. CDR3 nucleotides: TGCGCCAGCAGCGGACAGGGTTTGGATGGCTACACCTTC. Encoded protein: CASSGQGLDGYTF.

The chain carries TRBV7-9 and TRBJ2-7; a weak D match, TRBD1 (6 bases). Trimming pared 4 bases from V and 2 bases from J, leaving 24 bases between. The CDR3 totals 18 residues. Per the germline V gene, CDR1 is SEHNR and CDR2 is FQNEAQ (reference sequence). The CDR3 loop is CASSSPGGHSSGAYEQYF. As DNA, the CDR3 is TGTGCCAGCAGCTCACCTGGGGGACACTCCTCAGGGGCCTACGAGCAGTACTTC.

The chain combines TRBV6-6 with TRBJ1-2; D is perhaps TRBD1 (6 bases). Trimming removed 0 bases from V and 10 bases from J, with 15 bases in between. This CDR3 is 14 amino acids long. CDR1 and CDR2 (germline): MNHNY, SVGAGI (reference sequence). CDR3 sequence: CASSYSKPGEDYTF. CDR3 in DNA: TGTGCCAGCAGTTACTCGAAGCCAGGGGAGGACTACACCTTC.

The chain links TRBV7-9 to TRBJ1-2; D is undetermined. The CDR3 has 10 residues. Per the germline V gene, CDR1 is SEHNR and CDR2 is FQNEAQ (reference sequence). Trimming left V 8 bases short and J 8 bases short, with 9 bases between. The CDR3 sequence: CASGFRGYTF. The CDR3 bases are TGTGCCAGCGGGTTTCGAGGCTACACCTTC.

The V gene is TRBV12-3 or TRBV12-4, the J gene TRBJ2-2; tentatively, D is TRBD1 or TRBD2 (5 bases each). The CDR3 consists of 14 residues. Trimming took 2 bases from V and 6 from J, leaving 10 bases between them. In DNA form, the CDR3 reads TGTGCCAGCAGTTTACCCAGGGACGCCGGGGAGCTGTTTTTT. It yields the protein CASSLPRDAGELFF.

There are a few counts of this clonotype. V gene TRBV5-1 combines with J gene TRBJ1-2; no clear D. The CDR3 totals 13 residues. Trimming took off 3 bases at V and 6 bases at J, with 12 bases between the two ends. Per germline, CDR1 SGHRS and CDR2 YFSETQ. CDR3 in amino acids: CASSSLTAHGYTF. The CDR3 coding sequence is TGCGCCAGCAGCTCCCTTACAGCCCATGGCTACACCTTC.

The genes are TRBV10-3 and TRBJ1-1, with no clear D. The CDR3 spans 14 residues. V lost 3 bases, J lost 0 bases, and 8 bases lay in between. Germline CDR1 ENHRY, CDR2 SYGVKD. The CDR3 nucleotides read TGTGCCATCAGTGATAATGGCCTGAACACTGAAGCTTTCTTT. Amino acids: CAISDNGLNTEAFF.

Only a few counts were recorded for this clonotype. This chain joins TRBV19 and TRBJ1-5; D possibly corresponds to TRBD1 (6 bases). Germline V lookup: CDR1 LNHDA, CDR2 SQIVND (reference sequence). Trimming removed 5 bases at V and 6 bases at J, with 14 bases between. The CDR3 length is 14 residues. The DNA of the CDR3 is TGTGCCAGTAGTGTGGACAGAATGGGTCAGCCCCAGCATTTT. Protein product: CASSVDRMGQPQHF.

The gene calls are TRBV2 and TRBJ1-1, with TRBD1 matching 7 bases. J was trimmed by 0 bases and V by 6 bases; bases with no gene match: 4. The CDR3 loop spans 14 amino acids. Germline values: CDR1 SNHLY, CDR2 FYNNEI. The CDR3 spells CASRTGRMNTEAFF. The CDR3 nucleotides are TGTGCCAGCAGGACAGGGAGAATGAACACTGAAGCTTTCTTT.

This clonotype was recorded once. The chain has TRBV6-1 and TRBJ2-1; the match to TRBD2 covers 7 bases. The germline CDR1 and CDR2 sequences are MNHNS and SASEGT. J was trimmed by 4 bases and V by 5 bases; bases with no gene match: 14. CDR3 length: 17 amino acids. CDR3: CASSYNLRREKYNEQFF. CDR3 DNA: TGTGCCAGCAGTTACAACCTGAGGCGGGAGAAATACAATGAGCAGTTCTTC.

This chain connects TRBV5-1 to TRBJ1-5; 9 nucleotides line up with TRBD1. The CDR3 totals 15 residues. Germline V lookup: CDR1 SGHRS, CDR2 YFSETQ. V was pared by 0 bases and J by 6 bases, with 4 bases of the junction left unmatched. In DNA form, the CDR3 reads TGCGCCAGCAGCTTGGGAGGGACAGGGATTCAGCCCCAGCATTTT. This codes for CASSLGGTGIQPQHF.

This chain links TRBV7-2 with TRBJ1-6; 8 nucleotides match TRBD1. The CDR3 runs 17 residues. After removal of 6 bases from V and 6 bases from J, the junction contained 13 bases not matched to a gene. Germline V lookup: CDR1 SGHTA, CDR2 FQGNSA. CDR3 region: CASRRRQGRHLNSPLHF. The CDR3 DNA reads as TGTGCCAGCAGGCGTCGACAGGGGCGACATCTTAATTCACCCCTCCACTTT.

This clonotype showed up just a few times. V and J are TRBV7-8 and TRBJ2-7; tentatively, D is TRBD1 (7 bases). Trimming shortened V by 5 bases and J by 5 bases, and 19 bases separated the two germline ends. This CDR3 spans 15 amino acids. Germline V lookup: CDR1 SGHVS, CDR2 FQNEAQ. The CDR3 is CASSRAGRGTNEQYF. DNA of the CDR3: TGTGCCAGCAGCCGAGCGGGCAGGGGGACGAACGAGCAGTACTTC.

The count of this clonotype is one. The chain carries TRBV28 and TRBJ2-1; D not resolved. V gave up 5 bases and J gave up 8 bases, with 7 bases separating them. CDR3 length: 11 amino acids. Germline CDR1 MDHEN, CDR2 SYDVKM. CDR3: CASSPLDEQFF. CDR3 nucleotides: TGTGCCAGCAGTCCTTTGGATGAGCAGTTCTTC.

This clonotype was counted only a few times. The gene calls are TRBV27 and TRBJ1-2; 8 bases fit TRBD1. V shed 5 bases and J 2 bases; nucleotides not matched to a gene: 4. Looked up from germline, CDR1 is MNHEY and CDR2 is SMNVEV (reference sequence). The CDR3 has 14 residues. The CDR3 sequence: CASSRAGGNYGYTF. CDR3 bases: TGTGCCAGCAGTCGGGCAGGGGGCAACTATGGCTACACCTTC.